The next 22 T cell receptor beta chains were all read from a single sample in a study of cytomegalovirus exposure and HLA in healthy donors. Both 60 Vbeta primers and 13 Jbeta primers went into the PCR. Assay: immunoSEQ multiplex PCR; the TCRdb copy retains only in-frame clones and omits some. This table holds 75,000 or so clones, about 74% found once. The sequencing input was PBMCs. The receptors here all came from a woman in her thirties in good health and CMV-seropositive.

The gene calls are TRBV11-1 and TRBJ1-2; TRBD1 is a possible D gene (5 bases). V was shortened by 1 base and J by 5 bases, with 14 bases between the two germline ends. CDR1 is SGHAT and CDR2 is FQDESV in the germline V gene (reference sequence). The CDR3 has 15 residues. CDR3: CASSLEGAAKYGYTF. The CDR3, as DNA: TGTGCCAGCAGCTTAGAAGGGGCAGCCAAGTATGGCTACACCTTC.

This clone turned up a few times. The CDR3 DNA follows: TGTGCCAGCAGCCAAGGTGGGGCGGGAATATTCTACGAGCAGTACTTC. Translated: CASSQGGAGIFYEQYF. The rearrangement joins TRBV4-2 to TRBJ2-7; tentative D call: TRBD2 (6 bases). The CDR3 loop spans 16 amino acids. Trimming shortened V by 1 base and J by 3 bases, and 16 bases separated the two germline ends. Germline V gene lookup returns CDR1 LGHNA and CDR2 YNFKEQ.

The rearrangement joins TRBV7-8 to TRBJ2-7; D gene unclear. Germline lookup yields CDR1 SGHVS and CDR2 FQNEAQ. Trimming cost V 1 base and J 0 bases, with 4 bases left between them. The CDR3 loop spans 13 amino acids. Here the CDR3 DNA reads TGTGCCAGCAGCTTAGAGAGCTCCTACGAGCAGTACTTC. Protein: CASSLESSYEQYF.

This chain links TRBV5-1 with TRBJ2-7, with 7 bases identical to TRBD1. This CDR3 is 13 amino acids long. V trimming: 0 bases; J trimming: 6 bases; junction bases outside the gene matches: 3. Per germline, CDR1 SGHRS and CDR2 YFSETQ. CDR3 nucleotide sequence: TGCGCCAGCAGCTTGGGACAGGGTAGCGAGCAGTACTTC. Protein: CASSLGQGSEQYF. Complete variable domain (other parts from reference TRBV5-1 and TRBJ2-7): KAGVTQTPRYLIKTRGQQVTLSCSPISGHRSVSWYQQTPGQGLQFLFEYFSETQRNKGNFPGRFSGRQFSNSRSEMNVSTLELGDSALYLCASSLGQGSEQYFGPGTRLTVT.

V is TRBV4-1 and J is TRBJ2-3, with TRBD1 matching 8 bases. Germline V gene data show CDR1 as MGHRA and CDR2 as YSYEKL. CDR3 length: 15 amino acids. Unmatched junction bases numbered 8, after V lost 5 bases and J lost 4 bases. DNA of the CDR3: TGCGCCAGCAGCTTCGACCAGGGGGCCCCAGATACGCAGTATTTT. This encodes CASSFDQGAPDTQYF.

The DNA for the CDR3 is TGTGCCAGCAGTAATTACAAGTACACCTTC. It codes for CASSNYKYTF. V is TRBV6-5 and J is TRBJ1-2; D call uncertain. The CDR3 totals 10 residues. V lost 5 bases, J lost 11 bases, and 9 bases lay in between. CDR1 and CDR2 (germline): MNHEY, SVGAGI.

This clone was observed a few times. V and J are TRBV30 and TRBJ1-5; D possibly corresponds to TRBD1 (6 bases). V was pared by 1 base and J by 7 bases, with 11 bases between. The CDR3 is 13 amino acids. CDR1 and CDR2 from the germline V gene are GTSNPN and SVGIG (reference sequence). The CDR3 here is CAWSEQGNQPQHF. The CDR3 DNA sequence: TGTGCCTGGAGTGAACAGGGAAACCAGCCCCAGCATTTT.

The chain joins TRBV7-8 to TRBJ2-7; TRBD2 matches at 7 bases. The V gene's germline CDR1 is SGHVS and CDR2 FQNEAQ. The CDR3 runs 14 residues. V lost 4 bases, J lost 2 bases, and 5 bases stayed unmatched. DNA of the CDR3: TGTGCCAGCAGCTCCCACCTAGCGGCCTACGAGCAGTACTTC. Amino acid sequence: CASSSHLAAYEQYF.

Here the CDR3 reads CASSYSGTGDEKLFF. The CDR3 DNA follows: TGTGCCAGCAGTTACTCCGGGACAGGGGACGAAAAACTGTTTTTT. The chain joins TRBV6-5 to TRBJ1-4; 10 bases align to TRBD1. From germline, CDR1 is MNHEY and CDR2 SVGAGI. This CDR3 comprises 15 residues. After removal of 0 bases from V and 8 bases from J, the junction contained 3 bases not matched to a gene.

The rearrangement links TRBV5-1 to TRBJ2-5; 9 nucleotides align to TRBD2. CDR3 size: 14 residues. Germline CDR1 is SGHRS and CDR2 is YFSETQ. The V gene end was trimmed by 4 bases and the J gene end by 3 bases; junction bases not matched to a gene: 4. The CDR3 coding sequence is TGCGCCAGCAGCACCCGACTAGCGGAAGAGACCCAGTACTTC. It encodes CASSTRLAEETQYF. The variable domain in full, completed from reference TRBV5-1 and TRBJ2-5, reads KAGVTQTPRYLIKTRGQQVTLSCSPISGHRSVSWYQQTPGQGLQFLFEYFSETQRNKGNFPGRFSGRQFSNSRSEMNVSTLELGDSALYLCASSTRLAEETQYFGPGTRLLVL.

On this clone itself: Within the sample, other DNA sequences also encode this same CDR3. This rearrangement joins TRBV18 to TRBJ2-3; D unclear. V lost 0 bases to trimming and J lost 0 bases, with 4 bases between them. The germline gives CDR1 KGHSH, CDR2 LQKENI. CDR3 size: 14 residues. CDR3: CASSPPSSTDTQYF. The CDR3 nucleotides read TGTGCCAGCTCACCACCGTCTAGCACAGATACGCAGTATTTT. The complete variable domain, with remaining parts taken from reference TRBV18 and TRBJ2-3, reads NAGVMQNPRHLVRRRGQEARLRCSPMKGHSHVYWYRQLPEEGLKFMVYLQKENIIDESGMPKERFSAEFPKEGPSILRIQQVVRGDSAAYFCASSPPSSTDTQYFGPGTRLTVL.

The chain is built from TRBV10-3 and TRBJ2-1, with 14 bases lining up with TRBD2. Germline CDR1 is ENHRY and CDR2 is SYGVKD. This CDR3 is built from 16 residues. After removal of 6 bases from V and 6 bases from J, the junction contained 7 bases not matched to a gene. CDR3 sequence: CAISRGTSGRANEQFF. The CDR3 nucleotides are TGTGCCATCAGCCGCGGGACTAGCGGGAGAGCCAATGAGCAGTTCTTC.

As for this clone: The same CDR3 can be traced to other DNA sequences in this sample. The chain links TRBV6-5 to TRBJ2-1; TRBD2 matches at 10 bases. Germline-derived CDR1 and CDR2 are MNHEY and SVGAGI. The CDR3 loop spans 14 amino acids. Trimming cost V 6 bases and J 5 bases; bases outside gene matches: 4. CDR3 region: CASRAGGPHNEQFF. CDR3 sequence (DNA): TGTGCCAGCAGAGCGGGAGGGCCGCACAATGAGCAGTTCTTC.

The genes are TRBV9 and TRBJ2-7, with TRBD1 matching 9 bases. Germline CDR1 and CDR2: SGDLS and YYNGEE. This CDR3 contains 13 residues. The trim removed 4 bases at V and 5 bases at J, leaving 4 bases unmatched. CDR3: CASSIRDRDEQYF. The CDR3 nucleotides read TGTGCCAGCAGCATACGGGACAGGGACGAGCAGTACTTC.

The sample holds a few counts of this clone. The chain employs TRBV13 and TRBJ2-1; 11 positions agree with TRBD2. CDR1 PRHDT and CDR2 FYEKMQ come from the germline V gene (reference sequence). Trimming cost V 5 bases and J 6 bases; bases outside gene matches: 9. The CDR3 totals 16 residues. Here the CDR3 reads CASSLLAGGGGNEQFF. Here the CDR3 DNA reads TGTGCCAGCAGCCTGCTAGCGGGGGGCGGGGGCAATGAGCAGTTCTTC. The whole variable domain, filled in from reference TRBV13 and TRBJ2-1, reads AAGVIQSPRHLIKEKRETATLKCYPIPRHDTVYWYQQGPGQDPQFLISFYEKMQSDKGSIPDRFSAQQFSDYHSELNMSSLELGDSALYFCASSLLAGGGGNEQFFGPGTRLTVL.

Note on this clone: The junction departs from germline at one end; a sequencing error may be responsible. The chain recombines TRBV6-6 with TRBJ1-2; D perhaps matches TRBD1 (6 bases). CDR1 and CDR2 from the germline V gene are MNHNY and SVGAGI (reference sequence). The CDR3 is made up of 11 amino acids. The CDR3 region is CASSYVDRPIF. For the CDR3, the DNA is TGTGCCAGCAGTTACGTAGACAGGCCAATCTTC.

This chain uses TRBV30 with TRBJ2-1, with 9 bases identical to TRBD2. Per germline, CDR1 GTSNPN and CDR2 SVGIG (reference sequence). V trimming: 2 bases; J trimming: 1 base; junction bases outside the gene matches: 6. This CDR3 has 16 amino acids. DNA for the CDR3: TGTGCCTGGAGTACGGTAGCGGGAGTTTCCTACAATGAGCAGTTCTTC. It specifies CAWSTVAGVSYNEQFF. Supplemented by reference TRBV30 and TRBJ2-1, the full variable domain reads SQTIHQWPATLVQPVGSPLSLECTVEGTSNPNLYWYRQAAGRGLQLLFYSVGIGQISSEVPQNLSASRPQDRQFILSSKKLLLSDSGFYLCAWSTVAGVSYNEQFFGPGTRLTVL.

The chain has TRBV29-1 and TRBJ1-1; possible D gene TRBD1, 6 bases. The CDR3 sequence is 12 residues long. CDR1 and CDR2 (germline): SQVTM, ANQGSEA. V gave up 7 bases and J gave up 5 bases, with 14 bases separating them. This CDR3 reads CSAGTQGTEAFF. DNA for the CDR3: TGCAGCGCGGGAACACAGGGAACTGAAGCTTTCTTT.

This rearrangement joins TRBV4-3 to TRBJ1-1, with a tentative D call TRBD1 (5 bases). The CDR3 has 15 residues. Germline assignment: CDR1 LGHNA and CDR2 YSLEER. V was trimmed by 0 bases and J by 1 base, leaving 9 bases between them. In nucleotides, the CDR3 is TGCGCCAGCAGCCAAGACTTCACAGGGAACACTGAAGCTTTCTTT. This gives the protein CASSQDFTGNTEAFF.

The sample holds a few counts of this clone. This chain links TRBV5-1 with TRBJ1-5, with a possible D match to TRBD1 (5 bases). Germline CDR1 SGHRS, CDR2 YFSETQ. The CDR3 is made up of 14 amino acids. The V gene lost 0 bases and the J gene lost 4 bases, with 8 bases spanning the gap. CDR3 loop: CASSLVGGNQPQHF. For the CDR3, the DNA is TGCGCCAGCAGCTTGGTCGGGGGGAATCAGCCCCAGCATTTT. The full variable domain, its missing parts supplied by reference TRBV5-1 and TRBJ1-5, is KAGVTQTPRYLIKTRGQQVTLSCSPISGHRSVSWYQQTPGQGLQFLFEYFSETQRNKGNFPGRFSGRQFSNSRSEMNVSTLELGDSALYLCASSLVGGNQPQHFGDGTRLSIL.

The genes are TRBV7-2 and TRBJ1-1, with D tentatively TRBD1 (5 bases). V was cut by 5 bases and J by 6 bases, with 13 bases left in between. The germline CDR1 and CDR2 sequences are SGHTA and FQGNSA. The CDR3 spans 13 residues. The CDR3 here is CASSLQVPPEAFF. CDR3 DNA sequence: TGTGCCAGCAGCCTACAGGTACCCCCTGAAGCTTTCTTT.

The chain carries TRBV5-1 and TRBJ2-5; 13 bases map to TRBD2. The CDR3 spans 17 residues. Losses at the gene ends were 4 bases for V and 5 bases for J; bases not matched to a gene: 11. The germline V gene encodes CDR1 SGHRS and CDR2 YFSETQ. The CDR3 sequence is CASSDGTSGAFWETQYF. CDR3 in DNA: TGCGCCAGCAGCGACGGGACTAGCGGGGCCTTTTGGGAGACCCAGTACTTC.